These 21 T cell receptor beta chains were all obtained from the same sample, sequenced in a study of beta chain features in type 1 diabetes. Antigen specificity for these receptors is unknown. General study findings and limits: TCRB CDR3 length was moderately but significantly reduced in all four CD4+ subsets of Type 1 diabetes patients.

Every isolated RNA sample was fully reverse transcribed, so sequencing captured expressed TCRB transcripts. The table came from immunoSEQ multiplex PCR; TCRdb's copy has only in-frame clones and leaves some out. The sample has around 650,000 clones; under 15% are singletons. The sequencing sample was made of naive CD4+ T cells from blood. These receptors all stem from a man aged 25-40 years with type 1 diabetes.

The chain recombines TRBV6-6 with TRBJ1-5, with D perhaps matching TRBD1 (5 bases). V lost 6 bases and J lost 7, with 7 bases in between. The V gene's germline CDR1 is MNHNY and CDR2 SVGAGI (reference sequence). The CDR3 is 11 amino acids. Here the CDR3 reads CASRGGQPQHF. DNA of the CDR3: TGTGCCAGCAGGGGGGGGCAGCCCCAGCATTTT.

This clone appeared a few times. This rearrangement joins TRBV4-3 to TRBJ2-7, with D perhaps TRBD2 (5 bases). The V and J ends lost 0 bases and 2 bases respectively, with 11 bases between them. CDR3 length: 15 amino acids. Germline V gene lookup returns CDR1 LGHNA and CDR2 YSLEER. The CDR3 DNA reads as TGCGCCAGCAGCCAAGAGAGGGATTTGCCCTACGAGCAGTACTTC. Amino acid sequence: CASSQERDLPYEQYF.

As regards this clone: This CDR3 is also generated by other DNA sequences in the sample. This chain links TRBV4-3 with TRBJ2-5; 11 positions match TRBD2. This CDR3 is 16 amino acids long. V was clipped by 0 bases and J by 4 bases; unmatched bases: 4. Germline V lookup: CDR1 LGHNA, CDR2 YSLEER. CDR3 bases: TGCGCCAGCAGCCAAGATCTAGCGGGGGGTAGAGAGACCCAGTACTTC. Amino acid sequence: CASSQDLAGGRETQYF.

Worth noting for this clone: Within the sample, other DNA sequences also encode this same CDR3. This CDR3 reads CASSQGRDTDTQYF. Here the CDR3 DNA reads TGTGCCAGCAGCCAAGGCAGGGACACAGATACGCAGTATTTT. J is TRBJ2-3 and V is TRBV14, with D tentatively TRBD1 (5 bases). Trimming cost V 1 base and J 2 bases, with 7 bases left between them. Germline lookup yields CDR1 SGHDN and CDR2 FVKESK. The CDR3 contains 14 residues.

This clone showed up just a few times. The chain carries TRBV9 and TRBJ2-4, with D maybe TRBD1 (5 bases). CDR1 and CDR2 (germline): SGDLS, YYNGEE. The V gene lost 0 bases and the J gene lost 9 bases, with 13 bases spanning the gap. The CDR3 contains 14 residues. CDR3 sequence (DNA): TGTGCCAGCAGCGTAGACGTAGGGGAAGGCATTCAGTACTTC. Translated, it gives CASSVDVGEGIQYF.

The genes are TRBV7-3 and TRBJ1-6; TRBD1 matches at 9 bases. The CDR3 contains 17 residues. The V gene end was trimmed by 2 bases and the J gene end by 9 bases; junction bases not matched to a gene: 11. The V gene's germline CDR1 is SGHTA and CDR2 FQGTGA. CDR3 nucleotides: TGTGCCAGCAGCTTAGTTATGGCGACAGGGGGTGGTTCACCCCTCCACTTT. This encodes CASSLVMATGGGSPLHF.

Worth noting for this clone: Other DNA sequences in the sample encode the same CDR3. This chain joins TRBV14 and TRBJ1-1; D not resolved. The CDR3 has 15 residues. V was pared by 6 bases and J by 1 base, with 15 bases between. The germline V gene has CDR1 SGHDN and CDR2 FVKESK. The CDR3 loop reads CASSPNPGWNTEAFF. CDR3 nucleotide sequence: TGTGCCAGCAGTCCAAACCCTGGATGGAACACTGAAGCTTTCTTT. Complete variable domain (other parts from reference TRBV14 and TRBJ1-1): EAGVTQFPSHSVIEKGQTVTLRCDPISGHDNLYWYRRVMGKEIKFLLHFVKESKQDESGMPNNRFLAERTGGTYSTLKVQPAELEDSGVYFCASSPNPGWNTEAFFGQGTRLTVV.

This chain uses TRBV5-6 with TRBJ1-1; D is perhaps TRBD1 (6 bases). Deletions cut 0 bases from V and 11 bases from J, with 8 bases between. The CDR3 runs to 11 residues. The germline CDR1 and CDR2 sequences are SGHDT and YYEEEE. The CDR3 reads CASSLAGDAFF. CDR3 bases: TGTGCCAGCAGCTTGGCAGGGGACGCTTTCTTT.

V and J are TRBV2 and TRBJ2-7; no firm D call. V lost 4 bases, J lost 6 bases, and 7 bases lay in between. Per the germline V gene, CDR1 is SNHLY and CDR2 is FYNNEI. This CDR3 contains 11 residues. Written as DNA, the CDR3 is TGTGCCAGCAGTGCGAACTTCGAGCAGTACTTC. Residues: CASSANFEQYF.

The chain uses TRBV6-6 and TRBJ2-5; tentative D call: TRBD1 (5 bases). The germline V and J ends were trimmed by 2 bases and 2 bases, with 9 bases remaining between them. Per germline, CDR1 MNHNY and CDR2 SVGAGI (reference sequence). There are 14 residues in the CDR3. The DNA of the CDR3 is TGTGCCAGCAGTTACAGGCAGGGACAAGAGACCCAGTACTTC. It encodes CASSYRQGQETQYF.

This chain joins TRBV9 and TRBJ2-3, with 10 bases aligning to TRBD2. V shed 1 base, J shed 0 bases, and the junction held 2 bases outside the gene matches. Looked up from germline, CDR1 is SGDLS and CDR2 is YYNGEE. The length of the CDR3 is 16 residues. The CDR3 protein is CASSVSGRVSTDTQYF. In nucleotides, the CDR3 is TGTGCCAGCAGCGTAAGCGGGAGGGTAAGCACAGATACGCAGTATTTT.

CDR3 bases: TGCAGCGTCACTTTTAGCGGGAGCTCCTACAATGAGCAGTTCTTC. Amino acid sequence: CSVTFSGSSYNEQFF. V usage is TRBV29-1 and J usage is TRBJ2-1, with 9 bases identical to TRBD2. With V trimmed by 6 bases and J by 0 bases, 6 bases remained unmatched. In germline, CDR1 is SQVTM, CDR2 ANQGSEA. The CDR3 has 15 amino acids.

The J gene is TRBJ2-7, the V gene TRBV7-9; D ambiguous. The length of the CDR3 is 14 residues. Germline V gene data show CDR1 as SEHNR and CDR2 as FQNEAQ (reference sequence). Trimming removed 2 bases at V and 3 bases at J, with 11 bases between. This chain's CDR3 is CASSLMGSGYEQYF. CDR3 nucleotides: TGTGCCAGCAGCTTAATGGGATCGGGCTACGAGCAGTACTTC.

The rearrangement joins TRBV2 to TRBJ2-5; 7 bases map to TRBD2. The CDR3 totals 14 residues. Unmatched junction bases numbered 8, after V lost 7 bases and J lost 3 bases. Germline V lookup: CDR1 SNHLY, CDR2 FYNNEI. The CDR3 protein is CASTVRLAEETQYF. For the CDR3, the DNA is TGTGCCAGCACCGTCAGGCTAGCGGAAGAGACCCAGTACTTC.

A few counts support this clone. The rearrangement joins TRBV6-4 to TRBJ1-2; D gene uncertain. Germline V gene lookup returns CDR1 MRHNA and CDR2 SNTAGT. The CDR3 is made up of 13 amino acids. The V and J ends lost 7 bases and 4 bases respectively, with 13 bases between them. The CDR3 nucleotides read TGTGCCAGCACCGCCCCGGTTGGCTATGGCTACACCTTC. This gives the protein CASTAPVGYGYTF.

V is TRBV9 and J is TRBJ1-6; D is unresolved. Trimming took off 4 bases at V and 14 bases at J, with 13 bases between the two ends. This CDR3 spans 12 amino acids. Germline CDR1 SGDLS, CDR2 YYNGEE. CDR3 DNA sequence: TGTGCCAGCAGCTCACAGACTGAGTCCCTCCACTTT. Translating gives CASSSQTESLHF.

The gene calls are TRBV6-5 and TRBJ2-7, with D tentatively TRBD1 or TRBD2 (5 bases each). There are 14 residues in the CDR3. V shed 6 bases and J shed 2 bases, with 14 bases lying between them. CDR1 is MNHEY and CDR2 is SVGAGI in the germline V gene. This CDR3 reads CASRPGRSTYEQYF. The CDR3 DNA is TGTGCCAGCAGACCGGGACGATCAACCTACGAGCAGTACTTC.

V is TRBV6-6 and J is TRBJ1-2, with D maybe TRBD1 (6 bases). The V and J ends lost 6 bases and 4 bases respectively, with 18 bases between them. This CDR3 spans 15 amino acids. Germline-derived CDR1 and CDR2 are MNHNY and SVGAGI (reference sequence). Written as DNA, the CDR3 is TGTGCCAGCAGGCCGCAGAAGGGGGTGAGCTATGGCTACACCTTC. Encoded protein: CASRPQKGVSYGYTF.

This chain joins TRBV7-9 and TRBJ1-2; no clear D gene. This CDR3 spans 11 amino acids. Trimming stripped 8 bases from V and 3 bases from J, with 7 bases between. Germline loops: CDR1 SEHNR, CDR2 FQNEAQ (reference sequence). This CDR3 reads CASGDYYGYTF. CDR3 DNA: TGTGCCAGCGGTGATTACTATGGCTACACCTTC.

This clone was observed a handful of times. The V gene is TRBV29-1, the J gene TRBJ2-3, with D possibly matching TRBD2 (6 bases). Germline CDR1 is SQVTM and CDR2 is ANQGSEA. The CDR3 sequence is 12 residues long. Trimming cost V 6 bases and J 6 bases, with 13 bases left between them. The CDR3 nucleotides read TGCAGCGTGGGGACTTCCGAGGATACGCAGTATTTT. Translated, it gives CSVGTSEDTQYF.

There are a few counts of this clone. Other DNA sequences within the sample encode an identical CDR3. This sequence joins TRBV7-2 and TRBJ1-5, with D unresolved. Trimming stripped 1 base from V and 1 base from J, with 8 bases between. CDR3 length equals 15 residues. Germline CDR1 reads SGHTA; CDR2 reads FQGNSA. The CDR3 bases are TGTGCCAGCAGCTTAGTTGGGGTGAGCAATCAGCCCCAGCATTTT. Amino acids: CASSLVGVSNQPQHF.